This T cell receptor beta chain emerged from a study of response to subunit inactivated influenza vaccine. Study outcomes and limitations: Researchers suggested that each seasonal influenza vaccination recruits few new T cells.

With V trimmed by 1 base and J by 7 bases, 11 bases remained unmatched. The germline gives CDR1 SGDLS, CDR2 YYNGEE. The CDR3 has 18 residues. About this clonotype itself: The antigen remains undetermined.

TCRdb re-called the RT-PCR reads with MiXCR, one entry per CDR3 protein. The table records 710,000 or so distinct CDR3 sequences, approximately 15% of them present only once. V and J are TRBV9 and TRBJ2-1, with 13 bases lining up with TRBD2. This receptor was obtained from a man in his fifties or sixties who received an inactivated influenza vaccine. Specimen: PBMCs from blood, collected 12 days after vaccination. The CDR3 sequence: CASSVRGGELAGGNEQFF. The CDR3 nucleotides read TGTGCCAGCAGCGTAAGGGGAGGGGAACTAGCGGGGGGGAATGAGCAGTTCTTC.